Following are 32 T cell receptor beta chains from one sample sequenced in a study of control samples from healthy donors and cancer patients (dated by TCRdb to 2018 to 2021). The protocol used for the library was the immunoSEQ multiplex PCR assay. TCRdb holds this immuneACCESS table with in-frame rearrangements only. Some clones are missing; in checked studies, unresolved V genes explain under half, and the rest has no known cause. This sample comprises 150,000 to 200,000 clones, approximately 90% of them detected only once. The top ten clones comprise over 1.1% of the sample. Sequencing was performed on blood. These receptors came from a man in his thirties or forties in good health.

Here the CDR3 DNA reads TGTGCCAGCAGCACCGGGACAGGGCGGACACCCCTCCACTTT. Translated, it gives CASSTGTGRTPLHF. The chain links TRBV5-6 to TRBJ1-6; 9 positions agree with TRBD1. This CDR3 contains 14 residues. From germline, CDR1 is SGHDT and CDR2 YYEEEE. V was clipped by 4 bases and J by 11 bases; unmatched bases: 7. Based on the CDR3 plus reference TRBV5-6 and TRBJ1-6, the full variable domain is DAGVTQSPTHLIKTRGQQVTLRCSPKSGHDTVSWYQQALGQGPQFIFQYYEEEERQRGNFPDRFSGHQFPNYSSELNVNALLLGDSALYLCASSTGTGRTPLHFGNGTRLTVT.

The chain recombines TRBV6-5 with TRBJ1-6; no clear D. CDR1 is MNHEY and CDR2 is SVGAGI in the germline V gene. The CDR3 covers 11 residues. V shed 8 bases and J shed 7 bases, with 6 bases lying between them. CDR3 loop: CASGGNSPLHF. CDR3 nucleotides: TGTGCCAGCGGCGGGAATTCACCCCTCCACTTT.

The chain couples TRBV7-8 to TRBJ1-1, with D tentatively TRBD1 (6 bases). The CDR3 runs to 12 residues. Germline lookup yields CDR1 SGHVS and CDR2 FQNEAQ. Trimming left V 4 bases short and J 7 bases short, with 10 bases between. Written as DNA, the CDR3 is TGTGCCAGCAGCTCACAGGGAATTGAAGCTTTCTTT. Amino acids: CASSSQGIEAFF. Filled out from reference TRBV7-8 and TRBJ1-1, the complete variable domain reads GAGVSQSPRYKVAKRGQDVALRCDPISGHVSLFWYQQALGQGPEFLTYFQNEAQLDKSGLPSDRFFAERPEGSVSTLKIQRTQQEDSAVYLCASSSQGIEAFFGQGTRLTVV.

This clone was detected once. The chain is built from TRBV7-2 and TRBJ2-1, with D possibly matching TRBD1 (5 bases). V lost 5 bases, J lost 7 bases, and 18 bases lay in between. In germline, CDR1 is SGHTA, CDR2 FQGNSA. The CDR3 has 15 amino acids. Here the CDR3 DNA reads TGTGCCAGCAGCCTACGAATTCTGCAGGGAAATGAGCAGTTCTTC. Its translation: CASSLRILQGNEQFF. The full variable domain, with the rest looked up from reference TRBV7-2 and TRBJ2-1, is GAGVSQSPSNKVTEKGKDVELRCDPISGHTALYWYRQSLGQGLEFLIYFQGNSAPDKSGLPSDRFSAERTGGSVSTLTIQRTQQEDSAVYLCASSLRILQGNEQFFGPGTRLTVL.

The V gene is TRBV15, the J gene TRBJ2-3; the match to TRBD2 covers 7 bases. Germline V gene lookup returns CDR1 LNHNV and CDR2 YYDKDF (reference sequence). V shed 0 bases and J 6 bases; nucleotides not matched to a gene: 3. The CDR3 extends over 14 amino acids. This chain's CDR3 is CATSRDWGGDTQYF. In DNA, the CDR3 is TGTGCCACCAGCAGAGATTGGGGGGGGGATACGCAGTATTTT.

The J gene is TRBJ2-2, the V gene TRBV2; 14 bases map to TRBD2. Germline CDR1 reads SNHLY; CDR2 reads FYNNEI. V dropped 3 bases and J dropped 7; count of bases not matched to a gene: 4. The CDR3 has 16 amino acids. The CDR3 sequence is CASSEGLAGVHGELFF. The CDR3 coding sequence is TGTGCCAGCAGTGAGGGACTAGCGGGAGTTCACGGGGAGCTGTTTTTT. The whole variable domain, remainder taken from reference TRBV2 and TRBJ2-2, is EPEVTQTPSHQVTQMGQEVILRCVPISNHLYFYWYRQILGQKVEFLVSFYNNEISEKSEIFDDQFSVERPDGSNFTLKIRSTKLEDSAMYFCASSEGLAGVHGELFFGEGSRLTVL.

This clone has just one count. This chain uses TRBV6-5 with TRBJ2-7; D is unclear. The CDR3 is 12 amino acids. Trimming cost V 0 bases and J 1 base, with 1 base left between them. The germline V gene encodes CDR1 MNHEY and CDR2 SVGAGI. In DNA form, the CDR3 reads TGTGCCAGCAGTTACTCTTCCTACGAGCAGTACTTC. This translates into CASSYSSYEQYF.

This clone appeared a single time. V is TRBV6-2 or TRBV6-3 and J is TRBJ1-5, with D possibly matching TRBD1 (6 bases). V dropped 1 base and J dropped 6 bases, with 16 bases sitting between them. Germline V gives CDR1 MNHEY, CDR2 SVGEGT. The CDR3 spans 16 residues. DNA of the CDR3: TGTGCCAGCAGTTACTGGGGTGTGGGGGCGGCTCAGCCCCAGCATTTT. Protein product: CASSYWGVGAAQPQHF.

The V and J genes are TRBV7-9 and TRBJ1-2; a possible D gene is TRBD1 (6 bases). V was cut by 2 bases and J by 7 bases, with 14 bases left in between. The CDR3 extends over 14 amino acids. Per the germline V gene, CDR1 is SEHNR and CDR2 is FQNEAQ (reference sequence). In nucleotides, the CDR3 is TGTGCCAGCAGCTTAAGTTCAGGGGTTGGTGGCTACACCTTC. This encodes CASSLSSGVGGYTF. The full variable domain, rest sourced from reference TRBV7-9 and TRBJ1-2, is DTGVSQNPRHKITKRGQNVTFRCDPISEHNRLYWYRQTLGQGPEFLTYFQNEAQLEKSRLLSDRFSAERPKGSFSTLEIQRTEQGDSAMYLCASSLSSGVGGYTFGSGTRLTVV.

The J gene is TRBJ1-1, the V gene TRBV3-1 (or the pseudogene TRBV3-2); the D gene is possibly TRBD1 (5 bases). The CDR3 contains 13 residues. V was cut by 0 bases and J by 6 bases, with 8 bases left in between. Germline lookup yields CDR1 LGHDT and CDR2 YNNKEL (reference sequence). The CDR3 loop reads CASSQEKGAEAFF. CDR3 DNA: TGTGCCAGCAGCCAAGAGAAAGGGGCTGAAGCTTTCTTT.

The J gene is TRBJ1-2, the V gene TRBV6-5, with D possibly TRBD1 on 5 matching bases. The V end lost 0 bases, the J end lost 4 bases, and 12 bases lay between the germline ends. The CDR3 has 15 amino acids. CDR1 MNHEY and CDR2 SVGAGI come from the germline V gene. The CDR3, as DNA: TGTGCCAGCAGTTACTCGAGCGGGGGGATCTATGGCTACACCTTC. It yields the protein CASSYSSGGIYGYTF.

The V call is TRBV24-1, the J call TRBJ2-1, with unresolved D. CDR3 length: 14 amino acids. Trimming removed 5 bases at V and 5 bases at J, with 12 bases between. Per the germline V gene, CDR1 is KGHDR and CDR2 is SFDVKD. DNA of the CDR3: TGTGCCACCAGTGGTGGCCTCGGCCACAATGAGCAGTTCTTC. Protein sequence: CATSGGLGHNEQFF.

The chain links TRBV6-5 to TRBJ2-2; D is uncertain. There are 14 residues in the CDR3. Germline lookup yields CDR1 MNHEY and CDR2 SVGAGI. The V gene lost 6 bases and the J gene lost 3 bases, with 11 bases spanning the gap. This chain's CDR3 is CASRSGRYTGELFF. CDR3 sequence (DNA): TGTGCCAGCAGATCAGGACGGTACACCGGGGAGCTGTTTTTT.

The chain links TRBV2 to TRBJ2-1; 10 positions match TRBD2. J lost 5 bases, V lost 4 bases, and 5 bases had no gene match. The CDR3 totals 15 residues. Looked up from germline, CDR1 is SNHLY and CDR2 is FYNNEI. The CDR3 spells CASSAGLADNNEQFF. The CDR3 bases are TGTGCCAGCAGTGCCGGACTAGCGGATAACAATGAGCAGTTCTTC. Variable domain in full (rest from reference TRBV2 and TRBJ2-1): EPEVTQTPSHQVTQMGQEVILRCVPISNHLYFYWYRQILGQKVEFLVSFYNNEISEKSEIFDDQFSVERPDGSNFTLKIRSTKLEDSAMYFCASSAGLADNNEQFFGPGTRLTVL.

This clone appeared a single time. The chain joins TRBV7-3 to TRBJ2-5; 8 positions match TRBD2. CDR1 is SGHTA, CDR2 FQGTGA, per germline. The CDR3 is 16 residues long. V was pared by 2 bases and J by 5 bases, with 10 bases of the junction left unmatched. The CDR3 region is CASSLFGRAVGETQYF. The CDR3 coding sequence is TGTGCCAGCAGCTTATTCGGGAGGGCCGTTGGGGAGACCCAGTACTTC.

CDR3 sequence reads: CASSVTGIDQPQHF. For the CDR3, the DNA is TGTGCCAGCTCAGTTACAGGGATTGATCAGCCCCAGCATTTT. The chain employs TRBV18 and TRBJ1-5; maybe TRBD1 (6 bases). The V end was cut by 5 bases, the J end by 5 bases, with 13 bases between. The germline V gene encodes CDR1 KGHSH and CDR2 LQKENI. The CDR3 contains 14 residues.

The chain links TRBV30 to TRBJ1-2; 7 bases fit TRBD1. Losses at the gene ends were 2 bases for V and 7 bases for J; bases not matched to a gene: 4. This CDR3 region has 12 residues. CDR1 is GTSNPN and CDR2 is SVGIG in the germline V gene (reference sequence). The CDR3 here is CAWSFDRAGYTF. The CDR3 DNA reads TGTGCCTGGAGTTTCGACAGGGCTGGCTACACCTTC.

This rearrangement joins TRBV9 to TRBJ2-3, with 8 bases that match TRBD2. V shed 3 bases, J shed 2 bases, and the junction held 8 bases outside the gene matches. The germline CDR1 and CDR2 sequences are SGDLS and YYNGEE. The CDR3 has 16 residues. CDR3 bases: TGTGCCAGCAGCGCAAAGCCGGGACTAGTCACAGATACGCAGTATTTT. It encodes CASSAKPGLVTDTQYF.

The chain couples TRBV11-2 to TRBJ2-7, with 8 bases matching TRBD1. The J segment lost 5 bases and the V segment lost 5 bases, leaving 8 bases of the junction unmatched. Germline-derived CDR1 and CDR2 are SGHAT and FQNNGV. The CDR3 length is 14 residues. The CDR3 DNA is TGTGCCAGCAGCGAACAGGGGGAGTGGGACGAGCAGTACTTC. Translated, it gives CASSEQGEWDEQYF.

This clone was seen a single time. CDR3 amino acids: CSVEFGQSYEQYF. CDR3 coding DNA: TGCAGCGTTGAATTTGGACAGAGTTACGAGCAGTACTTC. The rearrangement uses TRBV29-1 and TRBJ2-7, with D possibly being TRBD1 (6 bases). Germline CDR1 reads SQVTM; CDR2 reads ANQGSEA. The CDR3 has 13 amino acids. Trimming removed 2 bases from V and 4 bases from J, with 12 bases in between.

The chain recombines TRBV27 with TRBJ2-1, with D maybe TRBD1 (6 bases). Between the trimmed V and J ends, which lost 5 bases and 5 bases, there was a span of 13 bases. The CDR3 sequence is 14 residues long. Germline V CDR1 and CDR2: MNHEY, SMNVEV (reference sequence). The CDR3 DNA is TGTGCCAGCAGTCTTAGGGGGATAAACAATGAGCAGTTCTTC. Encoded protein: CASSLRGINNEQFF.

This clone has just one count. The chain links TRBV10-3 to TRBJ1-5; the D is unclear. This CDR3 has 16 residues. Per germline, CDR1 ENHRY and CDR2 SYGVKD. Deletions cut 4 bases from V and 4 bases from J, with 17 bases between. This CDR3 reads CAISAGEVGLNQPQHF. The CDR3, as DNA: TGTGCCATCAGTGCGGGAGAGGTAGGGCTTAATCAGCCCCAGCATTTT.

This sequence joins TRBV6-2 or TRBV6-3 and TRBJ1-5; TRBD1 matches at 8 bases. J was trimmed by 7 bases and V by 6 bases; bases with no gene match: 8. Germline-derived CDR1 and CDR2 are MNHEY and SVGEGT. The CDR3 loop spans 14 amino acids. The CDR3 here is CASSGTGGGQPQHF. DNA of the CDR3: TGTGCCAGCAGCGGAACAGGGGGTGGCCAGCCCCAGCATTTT.

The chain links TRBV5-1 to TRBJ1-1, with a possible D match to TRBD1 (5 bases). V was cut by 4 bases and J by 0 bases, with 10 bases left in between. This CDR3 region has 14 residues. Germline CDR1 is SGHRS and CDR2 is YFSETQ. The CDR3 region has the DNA TGCGCCAGCAGCGGGGGACCGATGAACACTGAAGCTTTCTTT. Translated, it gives CASSGGPMNTEAFF.

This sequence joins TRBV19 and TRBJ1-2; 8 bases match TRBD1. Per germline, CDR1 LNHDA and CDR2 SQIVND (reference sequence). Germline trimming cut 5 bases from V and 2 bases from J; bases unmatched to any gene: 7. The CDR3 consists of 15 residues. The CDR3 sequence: CASSPGQGGNYGYTF. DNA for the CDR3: TGTGCCAGTAGTCCCGGACAGGGAGGAAACTATGGCTACACCTTC.

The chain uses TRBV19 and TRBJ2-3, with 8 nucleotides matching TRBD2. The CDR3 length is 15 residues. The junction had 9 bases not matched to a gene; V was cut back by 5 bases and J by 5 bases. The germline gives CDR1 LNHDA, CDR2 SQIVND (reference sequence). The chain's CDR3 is CASSPGGRLQDTQYF. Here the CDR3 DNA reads TGTGCCAGTAGTCCGGGGGGGCGCTTACAAGATACGCAGTATTTT.

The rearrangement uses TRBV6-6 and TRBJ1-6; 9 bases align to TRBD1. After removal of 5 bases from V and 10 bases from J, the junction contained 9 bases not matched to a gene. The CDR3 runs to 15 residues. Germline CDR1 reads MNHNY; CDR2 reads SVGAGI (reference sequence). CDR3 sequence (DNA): TGTGCCAGCAGTCGATCGGGACAGGGAGACTCACCCCTCCACTTT. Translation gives CASSRSGQGDSPLHF.

CDR3 nucleotides: TGTGCCAGCAGCCCCTTAGACAGGGGATGGGTCCTGACTTTC. Amino acids: CASSPLDRGWVLTF. V is TRBV3-1 (or the pseudogene TRBV3-2) and J is TRBJ2-6; 8 bases are shared with TRBD1. The V segment lost 4 bases and the J segment 13 bases; nucleotides outside the gene matches: 9. CDR1 is LGHDT, CDR2 YNNKEL, per germline (reference sequence). The CDR3 consists of 14 residues.

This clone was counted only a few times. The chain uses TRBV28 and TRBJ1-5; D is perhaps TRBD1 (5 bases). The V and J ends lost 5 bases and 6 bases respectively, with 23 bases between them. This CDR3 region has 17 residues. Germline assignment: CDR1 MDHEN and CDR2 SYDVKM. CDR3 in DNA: TGTGCCAGCAGTCCGCCGAACCGAATCTTAAGGGGTCAGCCCCAGCATTTT. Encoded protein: CASSPPNRILRGQPQHF.

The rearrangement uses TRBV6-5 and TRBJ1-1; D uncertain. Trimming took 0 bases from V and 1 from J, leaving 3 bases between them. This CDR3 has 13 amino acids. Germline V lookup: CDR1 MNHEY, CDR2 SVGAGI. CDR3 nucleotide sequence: TGTGCCAGCAGTTACTCAGCGAACACTGAAGCTTTCTTT. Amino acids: CASSYSANTEAFF.

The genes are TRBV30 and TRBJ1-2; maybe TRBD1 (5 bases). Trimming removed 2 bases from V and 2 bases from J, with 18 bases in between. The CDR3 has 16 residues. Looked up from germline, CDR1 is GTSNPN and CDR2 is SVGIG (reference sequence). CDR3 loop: CAWSRIRGGKNYGYTF. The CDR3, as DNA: TGTGCCTGGAGTCGCATACGCGGGGGGAAAAACTATGGCTACACCTTC.

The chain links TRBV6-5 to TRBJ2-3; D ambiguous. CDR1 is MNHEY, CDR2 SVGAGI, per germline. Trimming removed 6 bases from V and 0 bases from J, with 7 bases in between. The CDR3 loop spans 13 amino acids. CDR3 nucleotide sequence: TGTGCCAGCAGGGGCCCTAGCACAGATACGCAGTATTTT. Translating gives CASRGPSTDTQYF.